This entry lists 9 T cell receptor beta chains sequenced from one sample in a study of T cell responses to AZD1222 COVID-19 vaccine. Profiled with immunoSEQ multiplex PCR; TCRdb holds only in-frame clones, not every one. In the table there are 150,000 to 200,000 clones, 94% of which are singletons. Sequences were derived from peripheral blood, sampled on day 0 of AZD1222 vaccination. The receptors derive from an adult in good health.

This clone was observed a single time. The genes are TRBV5-1 and TRBJ1-2, with D maybe TRBD1 (5 bases). Trimming pared 2 bases from V and 4 bases from J, leaving 15 bases between. The CDR3 is 15 amino acids. Per germline, CDR1 SGHRS and CDR2 YFSETQ. CDR3 bases: TGCGCCAGCAGCTTAATAGGGGCGGGAGCCTATGGCTACACCTTC. This codes for CASSLIGAGAYGYTF.

The V and J genes are TRBV2 and TRBJ1-2, with D tentatively TRBD1 (6 bases). The germline V gene has CDR1 SNHLY and CDR2 FYNNEI. V gave up 1 base and J gave up 5 bases, with 14 bases separating them. There are 15 residues in the CDR3. The CDR3 DNA is TGTGCCAGCAGTGAAGTTCCCAGGGGCGCTTATGGCTACACCTTC. Protein: CASSEVPRGAYGYTF.

The chain has TRBV19 and TRBJ2-3, with TRBD2 identical over 10 bases. CDR1 LNHDA and CDR2 SQIVND come from the germline V gene (reference sequence). The CDR3 loop spans 14 amino acids. Trimming took 7 bases from V and 4 from J; bases not matched to a gene: 5. The CDR3 nucleotides read TGTGCCAGTACTGGTAGCGGGAGGTCAGATACGCAGTATTTT. Protein product: CASTGSGRSDTQYF. The entire variable domain, with the rest obtained from reference TRBV19 and TRBJ2-3, is as follows: DGGITQSPKYLFRKEGQNVTLSCEQNLNHDAMYWYRQDPGQGLRLIYYSQIVNDFQKGDIAEGYSVSREKKESFPLTVTSAQKNPTAFYLCASTGSGRSDTQYFGPGTRLTVL.

The genes are TRBV12-3 or TRBV12-4 and TRBJ2-5; D gene uncertain. The CDR3 length is 13 residues. Trimming stripped 3 bases from V and 3 bases from J, with 8 bases between. The CDR3 spells CASSLRREETQYF. The CDR3 coding sequence is TGTGCCAGCAGTTTGCGTCGGGAAGAGACCCAGTACTTC.

Notes on this clone: Other DNA sequences in this sample translate to the same CDR3. The chain couples TRBV9 to TRBJ1-1; no firm D call. The length of the CDR3 is 14 residues. Germline assignment: CDR1 SGDLS and CDR2 YYNGEE. Trimming removed 0 bases at V and 1 base at J, with 7 bases between. CDR3 coding DNA: TGTGCCAGCAGCGTAGGGCCGGGGAACACTGAAGCTTTCTTT. This encodes CASSVGPGNTEAFF.

The chain recombines TRBV29-1 with TRBJ1-1, with D unclear. CDR3 length: 11 residues. Germline-derived CDR1 and CDR2 are SQVTM and ANQGSEA. Trimming removed 6 bases from V and 5 bases from J, with 10 bases in between. DNA of the CDR3: TGCAGCGTCGGCCCCGGAACTGAAGCTTTCTTT. This codes for CSVGPGTEAFF.

The rearrangement uses TRBV10-2 and TRBJ1-2, with unresolved D. Trimming left V 8 bases short and J 2 bases short, with 9 bases between. The CDR3 covers 12 residues. Germline-derived CDR1 and CDR2 are WSHSY and SAAADI. The CDR3 is CASLGQNYGYTF. The CDR3 nucleotides are TGCGCCAGCCTCGGTCAAAACTATGGCTACACCTTC.

The rearrangement joins TRBV5-1 to TRBJ2-7; 7 bases are a match to TRBD2. From germline, CDR1 is SGHRS and CDR2 YFSETQ. V dropped 5 bases and J dropped 6; count of bases not matched to a gene: 14. This CDR3 contains 15 residues. The CDR3 DNA follows: TGCGCCAGCAGTTTAAGCGGGACTGGGTTTGGCGAGCAGTACTTC. It codes for CASSLSGTGFGEQYF.

The CDR3 sequence is CASSGSSGPLGEETQYF. The CDR3 region has the DNA TGTGCCAGCAGTGGCTCTTCCGGGCCCCTGGGGGAAGAGACCCAGTACTTC. The rearrangement joins TRBV6-4 to TRBJ2-5; tentatively, D is TRBD1 or TRBD2 (5 bases each). The V gene's germline CDR1 is MRHNA and CDR2 SNTAGT. The CDR3 has 17 amino acids. V lost 4 bases and J 3 bases, leaving 21 bases between the germline ends.